The 29 T cell receptor beta chains in this list originate from one sample, sequenced in a study of blood T cell repertoires in COVID-19. Sequencing used immunoSEQ multiplex PCR; TCRdb keeps in-frame clones, though not all of them. The repertoire consists of 220,000 or so clones, with almost 90% occurring once and the leading ten covering roughly 15%. Sequenced input: PBMCs or T cells enriched from blood (not recorded which). The receptor source for this set is a man aged 30-40 years who had been exposed to COVID-19.

The CDR3 loop is CASSLAVTEYEQYF. The CDR3, as DNA: TGTGCCAGCAGCTTAGCGGTGACAGAATACGAGCAGTACTTC. This chain connects TRBV7-2 to TRBJ2-7; perhaps TRBD1 as D (5 bases). Germline CDR1 is SGHTA and CDR2 is FQGNSA. Trimming shortened V by 0 bases and J by 4 bases, and 10 bases separated the two germline ends. This CDR3 has 14 amino acids. The full variable domain, its missing parts supplied by reference TRBV7-2 and TRBJ2-7, is GAGVSQSPSNKVTEKGKDVELRCDPISGHTALYWYRQSLGQGLEFLIYFQGNSAPDKSGLPSDRFSAERTGGSVSTLTIQRTQQEDSAVYLCASSLAVTEYEQYFGPGTRLTVT.

The chain carries TRBV5-1 and TRBJ2-6; the D gene is possibly TRBD1 (6 bases). The CDR3 has 15 amino acids. Trimming cost V 3 bases and J 2 bases, with 9 bases left between them. Germline loops: CDR1 SGHRS, CDR2 YFSETQ. This CDR3 is CASSSDRPGANVLTF. The CDR3 coding sequence is TGCGCCAGCAGCTCCGACAGGCCTGGGGCCAACGTCCTGACTTTC.

V usage is TRBV4-2 and J usage is TRBJ2-7; 8 positions agree with TRBD2. The trim removed 5 bases at V and 2 bases at J, leaving 5 bases unmatched. The CDR3 length is 14 residues. CDR1 and CDR2 (germline): LGHNA, YNFKEQ. The CDR3 nucleotides are TGTGCCAGCAGCTCGGGGGGGGGTACCTACGAGCAGTACTTC. Translation: CASSSGGGTYEQYF.

This chain uses TRBV29-1 with TRBJ2-2; a possible D gene is TRBD2 (6 bases). The CDR3 runs 13 residues. Germline V gives CDR1 SQVTM, CDR2 ANQGSEA. The V end lost 6 bases, the J end lost 2 bases, and 10 bases lay between the germline ends. This CDR3 reads CSVQGLNTGELFF. The CDR3 nucleotides read TGCAGCGTGCAGGGACTCAACACCGGGGAGCTGTTTTTT.

V gene TRBV5-8 combines with J gene TRBJ1-5, with 8 nucleotides matching TRBD1. In germline, CDR1 is SGHTS, CDR2 YDEGEE. The CDR3 contains 15 residues. V lost 3 bases, J lost 6 bases, and 8 bases stayed unmatched. The CDR3 DNA follows: TGTGCCAGCAGCTCCCTGAGGACAGGGACTCAGCCCCAGCATTTT. It encodes CASSSLRTGTQPQHF.

The gene calls are TRBV2 and TRBJ1-4; TRBD1 aligns across 8 bases. Looked up from germline, CDR1 is SNHLY and CDR2 is FYNNEI. Trimming cost V 4 bases and J 1 base; bases outside gene matches: 8. The CDR3 runs 17 residues. For the CDR3, the DNA is TGTGCCAGCAGTGGGAGAGGACAGGGAAGAACTAATGAAAAACTGTTTTTT. This codes for CASSGRGQGRTNEKLFF.

The chain uses TRBV3-1 (or the pseudogene TRBV3-2) and TRBJ1-6; D is uncertain. Trimming shortened V by 0 bases and J by 8 bases, and 5 bases separated the two germline ends. The CDR3 loop spans 13 amino acids. Germline CDR1 is LGHDT and CDR2 is YNNKEL (reference sequence). CDR3: CASSQERYSPLHF. The DNA of the CDR3 is TGTGCCAGCAGCCAAGAGCGCTATTCACCCCTCCACTTT.

The rearrangement joins TRBV7-9 to TRBJ2-5; tentative D call: TRBD1 (6 bases). Per the germline V gene, CDR1 is SEHNR and CDR2 is FQNEAQ (reference sequence). This CDR3 contains 14 residues. V was cut by 3 bases and J by 4 bases, with 12 bases left in between. CDR3 protein: CASSFQGNRETQYF. CDR3 coding DNA: TGTGCCAGCAGCTTCCAGGGGAATAGAGAGACCCAGTACTTC.

The chain uses TRBV5-1 and TRBJ2-5, with 7 positions matching TRBD1. The V gene end was trimmed by 4 bases and the J gene end by 1 base; junction bases not matched to a gene: 4. Germline V gene sequence: CDR1 SGHRS, CDR2 YFSETQ. The CDR3 extends over 14 amino acids. CDR3 in amino acids: CASSRGQVQETQYF. CDR3 bases: TGCGCCAGCAGCCGTGGACAGGTCCAAGAGACCCAGTACTTC.

V and J are TRBV10-3 and TRBJ2-3; TRBD2 agrees at 11 bases. Trimming took 8 bases from V and 2 from J; bases not matched to a gene: 12. The CDR3 sequence is 17 residues long. The germline gives CDR1 ENHRY, CDR2 SYGVKD. This CDR3 is CAIRARSSGGPTDTQYF. DNA of the CDR3: TGTGCCATCCGCGCCCGTTCTAGCGGGGGGCCCACAGATACGCAGTATTTT.

CDR3 amino acids: CATEDRGETQYF. CDR3 in DNA: TGTGCCACCGAGGACAGGGGAGAGACCCAGTACTTC. This chain uses TRBV19 with TRBJ2-5, with 9 bases matching TRBD1. The CDR3 consists of 12 residues. CDR1 is LNHDA and CDR2 is SQIVND in the germline V gene (reference sequence). Losses at the gene ends were 10 bases for V and 4 bases for J; bases not matched to a gene: 4.

The chain employs TRBV21-1 and TRBJ2-5; TRBD1, as called in the table, went unchecked against the DNA. TRBV21-1 is reported as a pseudogene. The CDR3 length is 17 residues. The CDR3 here is CASSNSSPGQRKETQYF. The CDR3 DNA follows: TGTGCCAGCAGCAATTCATCACCGGGACAGAGGAAAGAGACCCAGTACTTC.

The chain uses TRBV12-5 and TRBJ2-1; D gene ambiguous. With 0 bases removed from V and 7 bases from J, the gap between germline ends came to 4 bases. The CDR3 consists of 12 residues. From germline, CDR1 is LGHNT and CDR2 FRNRAP. CDR3 sequence: CASGLVANEQFF. In DNA, the CDR3 is TGTGCTAGTGGTTTGGTAGCTAATGAGCAGTTCTTC.

This clone was recorded only once. J is TRBJ2-3 and V is TRBV13, with TRBD1 matching over 7 bases. The length of the CDR3 is 17 residues. The J segment lost 1 base and the V segment lost 0 bases, leaving 7 bases of the junction unmatched. Germline CDR1 PRHDT, CDR2 FYEKMQ (reference sequence). The CDR3, as DNA: TGTGCCAGCAGCTTAGGAGGCAGGGGGTTTGGCACAGATACGCAGTATTTT. Encoded protein: CASSLGGRGFGTDTQYF.

The chain joins TRBV15 to TRBJ1-5, with D hard to call. The ends were cut back, 4 bases at V and 10 bases at J, with 17 bases in the middle. CDR3 length: 14 amino acids. Germline V lookup: CDR1 LNHNV, CDR2 YYDKDF (reference sequence). The CDR3 DNA follows: TGTGCCACCAGCAATAGGCTACCAGGCCAACCCCAGCATTTT. It specifies CATSNRLPGQPQHF. The complete variable domain, with remaining parts taken from reference TRBV15 and TRBJ1-5, reads DAMVIQNPRYQVTQFGKPVTLSCSQTLNHNVMYWYQQKSSQAPKLLFHYYDKDFNNEADTPDNFQSRRPNTSFCFLDIRSPGLGDTAMYLCATSNRLPGQPQHFGDGTRLSIL.

The chain links TRBV9 to TRBJ2-5, with TRBD1 identical over 8 bases. The CDR3 extends over 16 amino acids. J lost 4 bases, V lost 2 bases, and 10 bases had no gene match. The V gene's germline CDR1 is SGDLS and CDR2 YYNGEE. CDR3 in DNA: TGTGCCAGCAGCGTTGGCTCCAGGGGGCTCGGAGAGACCCAGTACTTC. Translating gives CASSVGSRGLGETQYF.

V is TRBV5-5 and J is TRBJ2-7; D is perhaps TRBD2 (6 bases). The germline V gene has CDR1 SGHKS and CDR2 YYEKEE (reference sequence). CDR3 length: 14 amino acids. Trimming removed 4 bases from V and 5 bases from J, with 16 bases in between. The CDR3 reads CASSLEGREDEQYF. As DNA, the CDR3 is TGTGCCAGCAGCCTGGAGGGCAGGGAAGACGAGCAGTACTTC.

This clone occurred once. The chain has TRBV4-3 and TRBJ2-3; TRBD2 matches at 9 bases. V gave up 0 bases and J gave up 5 bases; unmatched junction bases: 6. The length of the CDR3 is 16 residues. Looked up from germline, CDR1 is LGHNA and CDR2 is YSLEER. The chain's CDR3 is CASSQDLAGGGDTQYF. The DNA of the CDR3 is TGCGCCAGCAGCCAAGATCTTGCGGGGGGGGGAGATACGCAGTATTTT.

The chain uses TRBV30 and TRBJ1-5; D might be TRBD1 (6 bases). The germline V gene encodes CDR1 GTSNPN and CDR2 SVGIG (reference sequence). V gave up 0 bases and J gave up 2 bases, with 11 bases separating them. This CDR3 has 15 amino acids. The CDR3 spells CAWSVQGSRNQPQHF. The DNA for the CDR3 is TGTGCCTGGAGTGTCCAGGGGTCGCGCAATCAGCCCCAGCATTTT.

The J gene is TRBJ1-6, the V gene TRBV6-5; D is perhaps TRBD1 (6 bases). The V gene lost 4 bases and the J gene lost 0 bases, with 10 bases spanning the gap. This CDR3 is built from 16 residues. Germline CDR1 reads MNHEY; CDR2 reads SVGAGI. The CDR3 sequence is CASSSTDSSYNSPLHF. In nucleotides, the CDR3 is TGTGCCAGCAGTTCGACGGACAGCTCCTATAATTCACCCCTCCACTTT.

This chain connects TRBV5-4 to TRBJ2-3; 13 bases align to TRBD2. CDR3 length: 15 residues. The ends lost 4 bases at V and 6 bases at J; junction bases unmatched: 5. The germline V gene has CDR1 SGHNT and CDR2 YYREEE (reference sequence). CDR3: CASSQTSGGYDTQYF. CDR3 nucleotide sequence: TGTGCCAGCAGCCAGACTAGCGGGGGGTATGATACGCAGTATTTT.

The chain carries TRBV7-2 and TRBJ2-3, with a tentative D call TRBD1 (6 bases). The CDR3 spans 14 residues. The germline CDR1 and CDR2 sequences are SGHTA and FQGNSA. V lost 4 bases and J 5 bases, leaving 13 bases between the germline ends. The CDR3 coding sequence is TGTGCCAGCAGCTCGGACAGATCGGTAGATACGCAGTATTTT. It encodes CASSSDRSVDTQYF.

The CDR3 bases are TGTGCCAGCAGTGACCTCTCCCTGGACAGGCGCCTCAACACCTTC. Protein product: CASSDLSLDRRLNTF. This chain connects TRBV2 to TRBJ1-2; 7 positions match TRBD1. This CDR3 has 15 residues. The ends lost 3 bases at V and 12 bases at J; junction bases unmatched: 16. Germline V CDR1 and CDR2: SNHLY, FYNNEI.

The J gene is TRBJ2-3, the V gene TRBV7-2, with TRBD2 identical over 9 bases. The CDR3 is made up of 17 amino acids. Germline V gene data show CDR1 as SGHTA and CDR2 as FQGNSA. V dropped 5 bases and J dropped 4; count of bases not matched to a gene: 13. The CDR3 loop reads CASSPDSGRGGADTQYF. The CDR3 region has the DNA TGTGCCAGCAGCCCCGACTCGGGGCGGGGGGGGGCAGATACGCAGTATTTT.

The chain joins TRBV27 to TRBJ1-1, with D possibly matching TRBD1 (5 bases). This CDR3 region has 15 residues. V was clipped by 4 bases and J by 0 bases, with 12 bases between them. Germline V lookup: CDR1 MNHEY, CDR2 SMNVEV (reference sequence). The CDR3 here is CASSSRTLMNTEAFF. The CDR3 DNA reads as TGTGCCAGCAGTTCCAGGACACTTATGAACACTGAAGCTTTCTTT.

The chain combines TRBV20-1 with TRBJ2-1; D unclear. V was cut by 3 bases and J by 5 bases, with 5 bases left in between. Germline CDR1 and CDR2: DFQATT and SNEGSKA (reference sequence). The CDR3 length is 11 residues. The CDR3 DNA reads TGCAGTGCTAGGACACACAATGAGCAGTTCTTC. Translation gives CSARTHNEQFF.

The rearrangement joins TRBV9 to TRBJ1-5, with 8 bases identical to TRBD1. CDR3 length equals 13 residues. Germline values: CDR1 SGDLS, CDR2 YYNGEE. V gave up 5 bases and J gave up 6 bases; unmatched junction bases: 4. CDR3 sequence: CASSADRGQPQHF. CDR3 nucleotides: TGTGCCAGCAGTGCTGACAGGGGTCAGCCCCAGCATTTT.

This clone was recorded only once. This rearrangement joins TRBV15 to TRBJ2-2; D may be TRBD1 (5 bases). Per the germline V gene, CDR1 is LNHNV and CDR2 is YYDKDF (reference sequence). CDR3 length: 18 residues. Trimming pared 3 bases from V and 6 bases from J, leaving 23 bases between. The CDR3 DNA is TGTGCCACCAGCAGGGGCCCCCCTGGCAGGGTTGATGCCGGGGAGCTGTTTTTT. It specifies CATSRGPPGRVDAGELFF.

The chain is built from TRBV4-1 and TRBJ1-5; D is unclear. Trimming cost V 3 bases and J 0 bases, with 3 bases left between them. Germline CDR1 reads MGHRA; CDR2 reads YSYEKL. The CDR3 consists of 13 residues. The CDR3 sequence is CASSHISNQPQHF. The CDR3 DNA follows: TGCGCCAGCAGCCACATTAGCAATCAGCCCCAGCATTTT.